This passage covers 21 T cell receptor beta chains from one sample sequenced in a study of neurological immune-mediated disorders. TCRdb redid the calling of the 5' RACE reads with MiXCR, one entry per CDR3 protein. This sample has around 69,000 distinct CDR3 sequences, with 4.5% to 5.5% found just once. The sample consisted of PBMCs. All receptors derive from a man aged 25-45 years with multiple sclerosis.

V usage is TRBV29-1 and J usage is TRBJ1-2, with D perhaps TRBD1 (6 bases). V lost 4 bases to trimming and J lost 3 bases, with 12 bases between them. CDR3 length: 13 amino acids. Germline values: CDR1 SQVTM, CDR2 ANQGSEA. CDR3 nucleotides: TGCAGCGTTGCGGGGGCGGTTTACTATGGCTACACCTTC. It yields the protein CSVAGAVYYGYTF.

This clonotype was detected ten times or more. The rearrangement joins TRBV5-1 to TRBJ1-1, with 7 bases matching TRBD1. The V gene's germline CDR1 is SGHRS and CDR2 YFSETQ. V shed 2 bases, J shed 3 bases, and the junction held 1 base outside the gene matches. This CDR3 region has 13 residues. This CDR3 reads CASSFQGDTEAFF. In nucleotides, the CDR3 is TGCGCCAGCAGCTTTCAGGGGGACACTGAAGCTTTCTTT.

V and J are TRBV5-1 and TRBJ2-5; no firm D call. Looked up from germline, CDR1 is SGHRS and CDR2 is YFSETQ. The germline V and J ends were trimmed by 4 bases and 5 bases, with 9 bases remaining between them. The CDR3 covers 12 residues. The CDR3 sequence: CASSPVGETQYF. In DNA form, the CDR3 reads TGCGCCAGCAGCCCAGTAGGGGAGACCCAGTACTTC.

This clonotype was seen at least ten times. This rearrangement joins TRBV7-3 to TRBJ2-2; 8 nucleotides match TRBD2. CDR3 length: 15 residues. In germline, CDR1 is SGHTA, CDR2 FQGTGA. Trimming cost V 5 bases and J 1 base; bases outside gene matches: 3. CDR3: CASSRSGGNTGELFF. The CDR3 DNA sequence: TGTGCCAGCAGCCGAAGCGGGGGGAACACCGGGGAGCTGTTTTTT. Supplemented by reference TRBV7-3 and TRBJ2-2, the full variable domain reads GAGVSQTPSNKVTEKGKYVELRCDPISGHTALYWYRQSLGQGPEFLIYFQGTGAADDSGLPNDRFFAVRPEGSVSTLKIQRTERGDSAVYLCASSRSGGNTGELFFGEGSRLTVL.

This clonotype was counted ten times or more. The CDR3 sequence is CASSLDPRSTDTQYF. DNA of the CDR3: TGCGCCAGCAGCTTGGACCCCCGTAGCACAGATACGCAGTATTTT. This chain uses TRBV5-1 with TRBJ2-3; D ambiguous. There are 15 residues in the CDR3. V was cut by 0 bases and J by 0 bases, with 8 bases left in between. The germline V gene encodes CDR1 SGHRS and CDR2 YFSETQ.

Many counts were recorded for this clonotype. V usage is TRBV20-1 and J usage is TRBJ2-3, with 10 bases fitting TRBD2. J gave up 4 bases and V 3 bases, and 4 bases lay outside the gene matches. This CDR3 comprises 14 residues. Germline V gene sequence: CDR1 DFQATT, CDR2 SNEGSKA (reference sequence). The CDR3 sequence: CSARVAGGSDTQYF. DNA of the CDR3: TGCAGTGCTAGGGTAGCGGGGGGCTCAGATACGCAGTATTTT.

The genes are TRBV9 and TRBJ2-2; TRBD1 matches at 8 bases. Looked up from germline, CDR1 is SGDLS and CDR2 is YYNGEE. V lost 0 bases to trimming and J lost 4 bases; unmatched junction nucleotides: 8. The CDR3 has 17 residues. In DNA, the CDR3 is TGTGCCAGCAGCGTAGAGGAACAGGGGGTTTTCACCGGGGAGCTGTTTTTT. Protein sequence: CASSVEEQGVFTGELFF.

There are many counts of this clonotype. This chain connects TRBV20-1 to TRBJ1-2; perhaps TRBD1 as D (5 bases). CDR1 and CDR2 (germline): DFQATT, SNEGSKA (reference sequence). The CDR3 is 12 amino acids. V shed 1 base and J shed 7 bases, with 10 bases lying between them. The CDR3 DNA follows: TGCAGTGCTAGAGTCAGGGAACGTGGCTACACCTTC. Translating it yields CSARVRERGYTF.

This clonotype was counted many times. V gene TRBV29-1 combines with J gene TRBJ2-7; 8 nucleotides align to TRBD1. The CDR3 has 13 amino acids. The germline gives CDR1 SQVTM, CDR2 ANQGSEA. V was clipped by 5 bases and J by 2 bases; unmatched bases: 5. CDR3 protein: CSVRQGHPYEQYF. CDR3 DNA sequence: TGCAGCGTTCGACAGGGGCATCCCTACGAGCAGTACTTC.

This clonotype was seen only a few times. This sequence joins TRBV7-9 and TRBJ2-3; D tentatively reads TRBD1 or TRBD2 (5 bases each). Germline V gene data show CDR1 as SEHNR and CDR2 as FQNEAQ (reference sequence). CDR3 size: 14 residues. V lost 4 bases and J 2 bases, leaving 10 bases between the germline ends. CDR3 region: CASSWSGTTDTQYF. CDR3 coding DNA: TGTGCCAGCAGCTGGTCGGGGACCACAGATACGCAGTATTTT. Full variable domain (rest looked up from reference TRBV7-9 and TRBJ2-3): DTGVSQNPRHKITKRGQNVTFRCDPISEHNRLYWYRQTLGQGPEFLTYFQNEAQLEKSRLLSDRFSAERPKGSFSTLEIQRTEQGDSAMYLCASSWSGTTDTQYFGPGTRLTVL.

This clonotype has ten or more counts. The chain couples TRBV7-9 to TRBJ2-1, with a weak D call TRBD2 (5 bases). Germline V gene data show CDR1 as SEHNR and CDR2 as FQNEAQ (reference sequence). This CDR3 comprises 13 residues. Trimming took off 5 bases at V and 5 bases at J, with 10 bases between the two ends. CDR3 residues: CASSPGGDNEQFF. The CDR3 DNA reads as TGTGCCAGCAGCCCCGGAGGCGACAATGAGCAGTTCTTC.

This clonotype has only a few counts. The chain uses TRBV5-1 and TRBJ1-1, with D uncertain. The ends were cut back, 0 bases at V and 6 bases at J, with 12 bases in the middle. Looked up from germline, CDR1 is SGHRS and CDR2 is YFSETQ. The CDR3 contains 14 residues. The CDR3 reads CASSLGRITAEAFF. In DNA form, the CDR3 reads TGCGCCAGCAGCTTGGGGCGCATCACCGCTGAAGCTTTCTTT. The whole variable domain, filled in from reference TRBV5-1 and TRBJ1-1, reads KAGVTQTPRYLIKTRGQQVTLSCSPISGHRSVSWYQQTPGQGLQFLFEYFSETQRNKGNFPGRFSGRQFSNSRSEMNVSTLELGDSALYLCASSLGRITAEAFFGQGTRLTVV.

The chain employs TRBV6-9 and TRBJ1-1; maybe TRBD1 (5 bases). Trimming stripped 10 bases from V and 1 base from J, with 19 bases between. The CDR3 is 15 residues long. In germline, CDR1 is MNHGY, CDR2 SVAAGI. This CDR3 is CAIKYSAGQNTEAFF. The CDR3 DNA follows: TGTGCCATCAAATATTCGGCAGGGCAGAACACTGAAGCTTTCTTT.

This clonotype was counted ten times or more. The chain joins TRBV5-1 to TRBJ2-1; 10 nucleotides line up with TRBD1. V lost 3 bases to trimming and J lost 5 bases; unmatched junction nucleotides: 5. This CDR3 contains 15 residues. Germline lookup yields CDR1 SGHRS and CDR2 YFSETQ. Here the CDR3 DNA reads TGCGCCAGCAGCTCGGGTGGGACAGGGGACAATGAGCAGTTCTTC. This gives the protein CASSSGGTGDNEQFF.

Comments on this clonotype: A much larger clonotype is one base distant, so this may be a read error. The chain joins TRBV15 to TRBJ2-1, with a weak D call TRBD2 (5 bases). The V gene's germline CDR1 is LNHNV and CDR2 YYDKDF (reference sequence). Trimming stripped 1 base from V and 7 bases from J, with 14 bases between. CDR3 size: 15 residues. CDR3 sequence (DNA): TGTGCCACCAGCAGAGCCGGGGAATTAAGGAATGAGCAGTTCTTC. It specifies CATSRAGELRNEQFF.

This clonotype was recorded at least ten times. The V call is TRBV10-3, the J call TRBJ1-1; TRBD1 aligns across 8 bases. The CDR3 runs 14 residues. Germline loops: CDR1 ENHRY, CDR2 SYGVKD. J was trimmed by 4 bases and V by 2 bases; bases with no gene match: 3. The CDR3 region is CAISELTGGTEAFF. CDR3 nucleotide sequence: TGTGCCATCAGTGAGCTCACAGGGGGCACTGAAGCTTTCTTT.

This clonotype appeared many times. V gene TRBV5-1 combines with J gene TRBJ2-2; perhaps TRBD1 as D (5 bases). V shed 4 bases and J shed 3 bases, with 19 bases lying between them. Germline CDR1 SGHRS, CDR2 YFSETQ. This CDR3 is built from 17 residues. The CDR3 DNA reads TGCGCCAGCAGCCCTACGGCGACAGCCCGGGACACCGGGGAGCTGTTTTTT. This translates into CASSPTATARDTGELFF.

The table lists this clonotype with a few counts. The CDR3 DNA reads as TGTGCCAGCAGCGTAGGGACGGTCTCTGGAAACACCATATATTTT. This gives the protein CASSVGTVSGNTIYF. This sequence joins TRBV9 and TRBJ1-3, with D uncertain. The V and J ends lost 0 bases and 0 bases respectively, with 7 bases between them. The CDR3 covers 15 residues. Germline V gene lookup returns CDR1 SGDLS and CDR2 YYNGEE.

In this sample, this clonotype turned up many times. The CDR3 spells CASSSQGHNTGELFF. CDR3 nucleotide sequence: TGCGCCAGCAGCTCCCAAGGACATAACACCGGGGAGCTGTTTTTT. The chain couples TRBV5-1 to TRBJ2-2, with D perhaps TRBD1 (5 bases). The CDR3 is 15 amino acids. Germline lookup yields CDR1 SGHRS and CDR2 YFSETQ. With 3 bases removed from V and 2 bases from J, the gap between germline ends came to 11 bases.

This clonotype was found many times. The genes are TRBV5-1 and TRBJ1-5, with a weak D call TRBD1 (5 bases). CDR3 length: 14 amino acids. V lost 4 bases and J 1 base, leaving 9 bases between the germline ends. Per the germline V gene, CDR1 is SGHRS and CDR2 is YFSETQ. The CDR3 sequence: CASSRDGSNQPQHF. CDR3 bases: TGCGCCAGCAGCAGGGACGGGAGCAATCAGCCCCAGCATTTT.

The sample holds many counts of this clonotype. V usage is TRBV6-1 and J usage is TRBJ2-2; either TRBD1 or TRBD2 may fit D (5 bases each). CDR1 is MNHNS, CDR2 SASEGT, per germline. CDR3 size: 14 residues. Trimming took 3 bases from V and 4 from J, leaving 9 bases between them. Here the CDR3 reads CASSEWGPTGELFF. The DNA for the CDR3 is TGTGCCAGCAGTGAGTGGGGACCCACCGGGGAGCTGTTTTTT.